This entry concerns a single TCR beta chain. These data belong to a study of blood T cell repertoires in COVID-19. Study-wide background: Samples taken during acute and convalescent COVID-19 were collected in the United States, Italy and Spain. In each case, the material was cDNA or gDNA derived from T cells, B-cell-depleted T cells, or PBMCs.

This CDR3 is 16 amino acids long. Trimming removed 3 bases from V and 8 bases from J; junction bases left unmatched: 13. Germline V lookup: CDR1 SGDLS, CDR2 YYNGEE. Patients in Seattle were enrolled during active infection, then followed longitudinally. In the authors' workflow: For nucleated cells, counts were estimated from reference gene primer amplification. Produced via immunoSEQ multiplex PCR; TCRdb's table is partial and in-frame only. V and J calls and clone size follow that table, whereas D and trimming were derived from the DNA. Of about 290,000 clones in the sample, roughly 90% were seen once.

This chain joins TRBV9 and TRBJ2-1; 8 bases agree with TRBD2. The TCR originated in a woman aged 25 to 45 with COVID-19, enrolled during active disease. The specimen sequenced was peripheral blood. CDR3: CASSAGGGSGAHEQFF. As DNA, the CDR3 is TGTGCCAGCAGCGCGGGGGGAGGTAGCGGGGCCCATGAGCAGTTCTTC.